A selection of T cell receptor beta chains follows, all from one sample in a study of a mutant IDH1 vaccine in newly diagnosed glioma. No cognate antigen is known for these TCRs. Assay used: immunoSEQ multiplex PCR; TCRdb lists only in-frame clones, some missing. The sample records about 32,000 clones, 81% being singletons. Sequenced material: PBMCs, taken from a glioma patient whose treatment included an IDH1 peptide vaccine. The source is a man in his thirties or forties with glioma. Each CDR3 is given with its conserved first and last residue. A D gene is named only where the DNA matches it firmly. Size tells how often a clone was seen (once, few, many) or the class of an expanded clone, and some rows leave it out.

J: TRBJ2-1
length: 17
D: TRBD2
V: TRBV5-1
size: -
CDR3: CASSPPGVAGGYNEQFF

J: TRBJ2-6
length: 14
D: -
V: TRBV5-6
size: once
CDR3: CASSLVTGANVLTF

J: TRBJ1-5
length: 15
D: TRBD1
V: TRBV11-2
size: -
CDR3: CASSLDRASNQPQHF

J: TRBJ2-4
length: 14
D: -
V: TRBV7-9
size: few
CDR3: CASSLVGGENIQYF

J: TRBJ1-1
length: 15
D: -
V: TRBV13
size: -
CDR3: CASSSRGRSMPEAFF

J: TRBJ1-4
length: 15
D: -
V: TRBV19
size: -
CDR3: CASSPIDGTNEKLFF

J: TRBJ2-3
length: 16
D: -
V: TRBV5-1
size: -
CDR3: CASSFTILAGSDTQYF

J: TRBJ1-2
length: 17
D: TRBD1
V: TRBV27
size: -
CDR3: CASSLLRDRPFNYGYTF

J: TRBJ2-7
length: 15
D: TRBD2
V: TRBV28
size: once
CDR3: CASSASGTSGYEQYF

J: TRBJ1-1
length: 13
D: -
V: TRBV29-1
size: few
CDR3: CSVVGQIDTEAFF

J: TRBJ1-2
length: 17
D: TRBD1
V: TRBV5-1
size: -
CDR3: CASSLDMTGPRSSGYTF

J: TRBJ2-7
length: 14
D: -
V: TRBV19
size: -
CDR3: CASSIGSLSYEQYF

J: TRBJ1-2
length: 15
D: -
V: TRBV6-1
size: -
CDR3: CASSEAFRGGYGYTF

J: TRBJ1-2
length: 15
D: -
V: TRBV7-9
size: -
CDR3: CASSFPGQPSLGYTF

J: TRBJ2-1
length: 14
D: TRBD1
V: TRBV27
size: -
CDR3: CASSLTGSYNEQFF

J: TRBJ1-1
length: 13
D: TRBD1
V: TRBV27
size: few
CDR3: CASSLGTGVEAFF

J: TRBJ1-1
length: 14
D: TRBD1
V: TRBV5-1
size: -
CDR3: CASSRGDRDTEAFF

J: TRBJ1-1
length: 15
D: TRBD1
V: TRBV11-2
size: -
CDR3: CASSEPRDRAVGAFF

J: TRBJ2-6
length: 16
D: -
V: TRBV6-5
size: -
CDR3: CASSYSRVTGANVLTF

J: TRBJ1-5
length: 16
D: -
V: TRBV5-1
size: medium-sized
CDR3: CASSSGHGDSNQPQHF

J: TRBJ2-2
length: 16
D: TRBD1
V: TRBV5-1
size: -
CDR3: CASSPDRAPGTGELFF

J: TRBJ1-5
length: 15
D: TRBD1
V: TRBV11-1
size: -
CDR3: CASLTTGIRNQPQHF

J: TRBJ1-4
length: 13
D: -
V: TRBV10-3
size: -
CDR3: CAIRLNDNEKLFF

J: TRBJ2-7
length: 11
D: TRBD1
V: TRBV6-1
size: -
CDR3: CATRTGGKQYF

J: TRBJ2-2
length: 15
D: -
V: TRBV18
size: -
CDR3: CASSPGTTPAGELFF

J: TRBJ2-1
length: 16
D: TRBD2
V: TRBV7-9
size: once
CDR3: CASSLGAGGLSNEQFF

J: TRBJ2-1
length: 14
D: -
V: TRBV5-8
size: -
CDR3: CASSLGQSYNEQFF

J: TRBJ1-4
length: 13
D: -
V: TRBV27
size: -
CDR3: CASRFRGNEKLFF

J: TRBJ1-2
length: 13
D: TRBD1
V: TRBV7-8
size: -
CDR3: CASSSRDSRGYTF

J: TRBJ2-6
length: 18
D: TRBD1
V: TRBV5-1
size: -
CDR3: CASSWPDRGNSGANVLTF

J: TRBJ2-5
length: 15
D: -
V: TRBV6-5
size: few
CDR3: CASSPTLRGSETQYF

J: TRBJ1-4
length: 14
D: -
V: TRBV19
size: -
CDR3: CASSIGGGGEKLFF

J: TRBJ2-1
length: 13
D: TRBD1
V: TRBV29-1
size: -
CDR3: CSLGTGKYNEQFF

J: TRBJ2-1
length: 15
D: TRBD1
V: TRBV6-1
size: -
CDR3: CATKLDRVIYNEQFF

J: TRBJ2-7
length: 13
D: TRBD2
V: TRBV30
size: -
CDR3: CAWAGTSRSEQYF

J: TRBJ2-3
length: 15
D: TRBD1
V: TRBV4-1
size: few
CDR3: CASSQAGGSTDTQYF

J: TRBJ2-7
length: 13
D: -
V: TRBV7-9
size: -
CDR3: CASSLITTYEQYF

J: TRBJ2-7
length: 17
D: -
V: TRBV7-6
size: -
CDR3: CASSGKGGPLFSYEQYF

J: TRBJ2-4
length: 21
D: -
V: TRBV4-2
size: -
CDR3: CASSLPSGQLSGDIAKNIQYF

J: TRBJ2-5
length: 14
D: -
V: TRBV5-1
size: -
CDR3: CASRLRGFEETQYF

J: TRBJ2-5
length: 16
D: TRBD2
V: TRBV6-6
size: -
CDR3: CASRRLAGVLGETQYF

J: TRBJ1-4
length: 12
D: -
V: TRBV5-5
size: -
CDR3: CASSDIDEKLFF

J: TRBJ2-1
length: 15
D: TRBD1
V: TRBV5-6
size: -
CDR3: CASSPGTGGYNEQFF